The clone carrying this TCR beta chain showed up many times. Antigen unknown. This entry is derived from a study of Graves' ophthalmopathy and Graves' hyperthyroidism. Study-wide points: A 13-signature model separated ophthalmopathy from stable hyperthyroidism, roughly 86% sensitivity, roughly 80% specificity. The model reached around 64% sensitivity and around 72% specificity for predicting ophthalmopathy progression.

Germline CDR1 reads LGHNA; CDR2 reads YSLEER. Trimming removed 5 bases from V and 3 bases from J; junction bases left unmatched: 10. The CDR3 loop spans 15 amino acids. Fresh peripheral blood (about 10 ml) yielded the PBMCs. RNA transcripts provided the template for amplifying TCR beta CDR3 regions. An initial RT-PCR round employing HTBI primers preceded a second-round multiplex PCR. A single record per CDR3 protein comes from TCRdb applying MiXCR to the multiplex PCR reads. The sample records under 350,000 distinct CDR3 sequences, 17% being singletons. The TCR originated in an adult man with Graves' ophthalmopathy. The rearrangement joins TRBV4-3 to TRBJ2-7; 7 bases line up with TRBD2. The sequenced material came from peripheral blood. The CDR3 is CASSKGLADYYEQYF. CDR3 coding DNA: TGCGCCAGCAGCAAAGGCCTAGCGGATTACTACGAGCAGTACTTC.